A single sample is the source of the 20 T cell receptor beta chains below, sequenced in a study of blood T cell repertoires in COVID-19. Assay used: immunoSEQ multiplex PCR; TCRdb lists only in-frame clones, some missing. This table has about 210,000 clones, around 84% appearing once. Sequenced input: PBMCs or T cells enriched from blood (not recorded which). The receptors shown here come from a man aged 25-45 years with acute COVID-19.

This clone was observed once. The genes are TRBV19 and TRBJ2-5; weak D call: TRBD2 (7 bases). V was pared by 9 bases and J by 5 bases, with 16 bases between. The CDR3 extends over 13 amino acids. CDR1 and CDR2 (germline): LNHDA, SQIVND (reference sequence). The CDR3 region is CASRAGARETQYF. Written as DNA, the CDR3 is TGTGCCAGCAGGGCGGGGGCACGTGAGACCCAGTACTTC.

The chain uses TRBV5-1 and TRBJ1-5; 9 bases line up with TRBD1. Germline V gene sequence: CDR1 SGHRS, CDR2 YFSETQ. The CDR3 is 14 residues long. With V trimmed by 3 bases and J by 5 bases, 3 bases remained unmatched. CDR3 sequence reads: CASSWTGDDQPQHF. In nucleotides, the CDR3 is TGCGCCAGCAGCTGGACAGGGGATGATCAGCCCCAGCATTTT.

This clone was seen only once. This chain joins TRBV29-1 and TRBJ2-3; 11 bases map to TRBD1. Germline V gene sequence: CDR1 SQVTM, CDR2 ANQGSEA. This CDR3 contains 16 residues. V lost 1 base and J lost 3; bases outside the gene matches: 6. This CDR3 reads CSVEGGTGGNTDTQYF. The CDR3 region has the DNA TGCAGCGTTGAAGGTGGGACAGGGGGAAATACAGATACGCAGTATTTT.

CDR3 sequence reads: CASSLIWRPSGDTDTQYF. CDR3 nucleotide sequence: TGTGCCAGCAGTTTAATTTGGCGCCCTAGCGGGGACACAGATACGCAGTATTTT. This rearrangement joins TRBV28 to TRBJ2-3; 9 positions agree with TRBD2. V lost 2 bases and J lost 2; bases outside the gene matches: 11. Germline V gene data show CDR1 as MDHEN and CDR2 as SYDVKM. The CDR3 runs 18 residues.

This rearrangement joins TRBV5-4 to TRBJ2-7; TRBD2 might be the D (6 bases). The V end lost 0 bases, the J end lost 7 bases, and 14 bases lay between the germline ends. Germline V gives CDR1 SGHNT, CDR2 YYREEE (reference sequence). CDR3 length: 14 amino acids. This chain's CDR3 is CASSLASEGWEQYF. DNA for the CDR3: TGTGCCAGCAGCTTGGCTTCGGAGGGTTGGGAGCAGTACTTC.

The chain combines TRBV27 with TRBJ2-7; 9 nucleotides align to TRBD1. V shed 5 bases and J 1 base; nucleotides not matched to a gene: 3. CDR1 is MNHEY and CDR2 is SMNVEV in the germline V gene (reference sequence). The CDR3 has 14 amino acids. The DNA for the CDR3 is TGTGCCAGCAGTAAGACAGGGGGATCCTACGAGCAGTACTTC. The encoded protein is CASSKTGGSYEQYF.

V usage is TRBV27 and J usage is TRBJ1-2; D might be TRBD1 (5 bases). Germline-derived CDR1 and CDR2 are MNHEY and SMNVEV (reference sequence). The CDR3 has 15 amino acids. The V end was cut by 3 bases, the J end by 2 bases, with 13 bases between. The CDR3 DNA follows: TGTGCCAGCAGTTTTAACGACAGAGTGAACTATGGCTACACCTTC. Protein product: CASSFNDRVNYGYTF.

The chain combines TRBV28 with TRBJ2-4; no definite D call. CDR1 MDHEN and CDR2 SYDVKM come from the germline V gene. Trimming shortened V by 6 bases and J by 2 bases, and 14 bases separated the two germline ends. The CDR3 runs to 15 residues. For the CDR3, the DNA is TGTGCCAGCAGCCCGCCCCCGGTACCCAAAAACATTCAGTACTTC. Its translation: CASSPPPVPKNIQYF.

This chain uses TRBV4-1 with TRBJ1-2; a possible D gene is TRBD1 (5 bases). V gave up 1 base and J gave up 2 bases, with 8 bases separating them. Germline CDR1 reads MGHRA; CDR2 reads YSYEKL. The CDR3 has 14 amino acids. Here the CDR3 DNA reads TGCGCCAGCAGCCAAGTGACAGAAAACTATGGCTACACCTTC. It translates to CASSQVTENYGYTF.

This sequence joins TRBV5-4 and TRBJ1-1; perhaps TRBD1 as D (6 bases). V gave up 6 bases and J gave up 3 bases, with 9 bases separating them. The germline gives CDR1 SGHNT, CDR2 YYREEE (reference sequence). The CDR3 has 12 residues. The CDR3 DNA is TGTGCCAGCACCGACAGGTACACTGAAGCTTTCTTT. Its translation is CASTDRYTEAFF.

This clone was seen just once. Other DNA sequences in this specimen translate into the identical CDR3. The V gene is TRBV19, the J gene TRBJ1-2; D gene uncertain. The CDR3 runs 12 residues. The ends were cut back, 3 bases at V and 5 bases at J, with 7 bases in the middle. The germline CDR1 and CDR2 sequences are LNHDA and SQIVND (reference sequence). CDR3 DNA: TGTGCCAGTAGTATCTCCGTTTATGGCTACACCTTC. Translated, it gives CASSISVYGYTF.

This clone was counted once. The rearrangement joins TRBV19 to TRBJ2-5, with 10 bases aligning to TRBD2. Germline V gene data show CDR1 as LNHDA and CDR2 as SQIVND (reference sequence). CDR3 length equals 15 residues. Trimming removed 6 bases from V and 2 bases from J; junction bases left unmatched: 6. The CDR3 DNA is TGTGCCAGTAGGAAGCTAGCGGGGGAGCAAGAGACCCAGTACTTC. It codes for CASRKLAGEQETQYF.

The chain has TRBV5-1 and TRBJ2-1, with D perhaps matching TRBD1 (5 bases). Per the germline V gene, CDR1 is SGHRS and CDR2 is YFSETQ. The CDR3 is 11 amino acids. Trimming took off 8 bases at V and 6 bases at J, with 9 bases between the two ends. The CDR3 loop reads CASQGSNEQFF. The CDR3 DNA reads TGCGCCAGTCAGGGTAGCAATGAGCAGTTCTTC.

V gene TRBV27 combines with J gene TRBJ1-5; a possible D gene is TRBD1 (5 bases). V was clipped by 6 bases and J by 3 bases, with 9 bases between them. Per the germline V gene, CDR1 is MNHEY and CDR2 is SMNVEV (reference sequence). This CDR3 is built from 13 residues. The CDR3 sequence is CASRGLANQPQHF. CDR3 nucleotides: TGTGCCAGCAGGGGGCTGGCCAATCAGCCCCAGCATTTT.

V usage is TRBV19 and J usage is TRBJ1-1; D gene ambiguous. Trimming shortened V by 6 bases and J by 2 bases, and 19 bases separated the two germline ends. The germline gives CDR1 LNHDA, CDR2 SQIVND (reference sequence). The CDR3 totals 16 residues. In DNA, the CDR3 is TGTGCCAGTAGATCCTTTGGCACAGCCGTTAACACTGAAGCTTTCTTT. Its translation: CASRSFGTAVNTEAFF.

The chain links TRBV6-4 to TRBJ2-5; TRBD1 matches at 11 bases. This CDR3 has 14 residues. Trimming cost V 2 bases and J 4 bases; bases outside gene matches: 0. In germline, CDR1 is MRHNA, CDR2 SNTAGT. The CDR3 sequence: CASSDGQGAETQYF. In DNA, the CDR3 is TGTGCCAGCAGTGACGGACAGGGGGCAGAGACCCAGTACTTC.

This clone was found a few times. The genes are TRBV5-1 and TRBJ1-1, with 8 bases identical to TRBD1. Germline CDR1 is SGHRS and CDR2 is YFSETQ. CDR3 length: 15 residues. V lost 2 bases and J lost 1; bases outside the gene matches: 4. The CDR3 sequence is CASSFLTGANTEAFF. Written as DNA, the CDR3 is TGCGCCAGCAGCTTTCTGACAGGGGCGAACACTGAAGCTTTCTTT.

The CDR3 nucleotides read TGTGCCAGTAGTATAATGGGCGGGGCTGGCACAGATACGCAGTATTTT. This gives the protein CASSIMGGAGTDTQYF. The chain joins TRBV19 to TRBJ2-3, with D perhaps matching TRBD2 (6 bases). Germline loops: CDR1 LNHDA, CDR2 SQIVND (reference sequence). Trimming cost V 2 bases and J 1 base, with 13 bases left between them. The CDR3 is made up of 16 amino acids.

The J gene is TRBJ1-4, the V gene TRBV9, with TRBD1 identical over 7 bases. CDR1 is SGDLS and CDR2 is YYNGEE in the germline V gene. The ends lost 0 bases at V and 7 bases at J; junction bases unmatched: 3. The CDR3 is 14 amino acids. CDR3 nucleotides: TGTGCCAGCAGCGTAGGGGACAGTGTTGAAAAACTGTTTTTT. Encoded protein: CASSVGDSVEKLFF.

The sample holds one count of this clone. This sequence joins TRBV27 and TRBJ2-7; 9 bases are a match to TRBD2. Germline V gene sequence: CDR1 MNHEY, CDR2 SMNVEV (reference sequence). This CDR3 is 15 amino acids long. Trimming took 4 bases from V and 8 from J; bases not matched to a gene: 12. The CDR3 DNA reads TGTGCCAGCAGTTCTCACATAGCGGGGGAGACGCAGCAGTACTTC. Amino acids: CASSSHIAGETQQYF.